This passage covers 15 T cell receptor beta chains from one sample sequenced in a study of vaccination effects on CD4 cells after COVID-19 (dated by TCRdb to 2022 to 2024). Antigen specificity for these receptors is unknown. Receptors were amplified or captured by the immunoSEQ multiplex PCR assay. Imported from immuneACCESS, the table was reduced by TCRdb to in-frame sequences with V and J called. These copies leave out some clones; in studies compared against another copy, an unresolved V gene accounts for under half, and the cause of the remainder is not known. Across this sample there are approximately 40,000 clones, with under 75% seen only once. Clones ranked in the top ten supply under 25% of the sample. To identify antigen-specific CD4+ T cell clonotypes by their expansion, the ViraFEST assay first stimulated PBMC with viral peptide pools and then applied TCR sequencing. After less than eleven days of culture, CD4+ T cells were isolated with the EasySep CD4+ T cell isolation kit. None of the healthy vaccine recipients had a prior SARS-CoV-2 infection, which was confirmed by nucleocapsid antibody tests that came back negative both before and after vaccination.

The sample here was CD4+ T cells from PBMCs cultured with SARS-CoV-2 spike peptides, taken before COVID-19 vaccination. The cell subset or site label of this sample denotes: SARS-CoV-2 spike overlapping peptide pool stimulation. The receptors come from a human donor who received a COVID-19 vaccine.

The CDR3 DNA sequence: TGTGCCAGCAGCACTTCGGGACTAGCGTACTACAATGAGCAGTTCTTC. Translation: CASSTSGLAYYNEQFF. The rearrangement links TRBV27 to TRBJ2-1, with TRBD2 identical over 10 bases. Losses at the gene ends were 6 bases for V and 3 bases for J; bases not matched to a gene: 8. Per germline, CDR1 MNHEY and CDR2 SMNVEV (reference sequence). The CDR3 is 16 amino acids.

The chain recombines TRBV2 with TRBJ1-6; D is possibly TRBD1 (5 bases). The germline CDR1 and CDR2 sequences are SNHLY and FYNNEI. Trimming pared 8 bases from V and 7 bases from J, leaving 12 bases between. The CDR3 runs to 13 residues. The CDR3 region is CASSPGSNSPLHF. CDR3 nucleotide sequence: TGTGCCAGCTCCCCAGGGTCGAATTCACCCCTCCACTTT.

V is TRBV7-9 and J is TRBJ2-7, with TRBD1 matching 9 bases. The germline CDR1 and CDR2 sequences are SEHNR and FQNEAQ (reference sequence). V was pared by 0 bases and J by 3 bases, with 6 bases of the junction left unmatched. The CDR3 contains 16 residues. CDR3 region: CASSLADRGGDYEQYF. CDR3 nucleotide sequence: TGTGCCAGCAGCTTAGCAGACAGGGGGGGGGACTACGAGCAGTACTTC.

In its sample, this clone is medium-sized. The chain is built from TRBV6-5 and TRBJ1-1; D remains unclear. CDR1 and CDR2 (germline): MNHEY, SVGAGI. Trimming shortened V by 7 bases and J by 1 base, and 10 bases separated the two germline ends. The CDR3 loop spans 13 amino acids. CDR3 amino acids: CASTAPGNTEAFF. DNA for the CDR3: TGTGCCAGCACCGCACCGGGGAACACTGAAGCTTTCTTT.

This clone has only one observation. The rearrangement joins TRBV3-1 (or the pseudogene TRBV3-2) to TRBJ1-2; D ambiguous. V lost 5 bases to trimming and J lost 4 bases, with 8 bases between them. The CDR3 is made up of 12 amino acids. The V gene's germline CDR1 is LGHDT and CDR2 YNNKEL (reference sequence). For the CDR3, the DNA is TGTGCCAGCAGCGGACGGGTCTATGGCTACACCTTC. This gives the protein CASSGRVYGYTF.

CDR3 protein: CSVDAGGYNEQFF. The CDR3 region has the DNA TGCAGCGTTGACGCCGGGGGTTACAATGAGCAGTTCTTC. The chain couples TRBV29-1 to TRBJ2-1; D might be TRBD2 (6 bases). Per the germline V gene, CDR1 is SQVTM and CDR2 is ANQGSEA. V lost 3 bases, J lost 4 bases, and 10 bases lay in between. This CDR3 region has 13 residues.

The gene calls are TRBV28 and TRBJ2-1, with TRBD2 identical over 12 bases. The CDR3 loop spans 16 amino acids. Germline values: CDR1 MDHEN, CDR2 SYDVKM. With V trimmed by 4 bases and J by 7 bases, 8 bases remained unmatched. CDR3 region: CASSSLAGGLGNEQFF. In nucleotides, the CDR3 is TGTGCCAGCAGTTCACTAGCGGGAGGACTGGGGAATGAGCAGTTCTTC.

The chain carries TRBV29-1 and TRBJ2-3, with TRBD2 matching 7 bases. This CDR3 contains 15 residues. Losses at the gene ends were 6 bases for V and 3 bases for J; bases not matched to a gene: 12. Germline V gene sequence: CDR1 SQVTM, CDR2 ANQGSEA. CDR3 residues: CSVQAGTTGTDTQYF. CDR3 bases: TGCAGCGTGCAAGCCGGGACTACGGGGACAGATACGCAGTATTTT.

This clone was observed a handful of times. The CDR3 DNA follows: TGCGCCAGCAGCCAAGAAGGGACAGTAAATTCACCCCTCCACTTT. The encoded protein is CASSQEGTVNSPLHF. The chain uses TRBV4-1 and TRBJ1-6, with 7 bases aligning to TRBD1. The trim removed 0 bases at V and 7 bases at J, leaving 3 bases unmatched. In germline, CDR1 is MGHRA, CDR2 YSYEKL. This CDR3 spans 15 amino acids.

V usage is TRBV18 and J usage is TRBJ1-1, with D unresolved. The CDR3 length is 14 residues. Trimming removed 1 base at V and 1 base at J, with 7 bases between. The germline gives CDR1 KGHSH, CDR2 LQKENI. CDR3 protein: CASSPQIGNTEAFF. The CDR3 region has the DNA TGTGCCAGCTCACCACAAATCGGGAACACTGAAGCTTTCTTT.

The chain has TRBV2 and TRBJ1-1, with D maybe TRBD1 (6 bases). CDR3 size: 15 residues. CDR1 and CDR2 from the germline V gene are SNHLY and FYNNEI. V lost 7 bases to trimming and J lost 6 bases, with 21 bases between them. The CDR3 sequence is CASTLRGGAKAEAFF. CDR3 sequence (DNA): TGTGCCAGCACCCTCCGGGGGGGCGCTAAGGCTGAAGCTTTCTTT.

The V call is TRBV29-1, the J call TRBJ1-1; weak D call: TRBD1 (5 bases). The germline V gene has CDR1 SQVTM and CDR2 ANQGSEA. Trimming removed 2 bases at V and 8 bases at J, with 12 bases between. The CDR3 sequence is 12 residues long. The CDR3 nucleotides are TGCAGCGTTGAATTTAGAGGGACCGAAGCTTTCTTT. This encodes CSVEFRGTEAFF.

The rearrangement links TRBV5-1 to TRBJ2-3; D is ambiguous. Looked up from germline, CDR1 is SGHRS and CDR2 is YFSETQ. V lost 0 bases to trimming and J lost 0 bases, with 8 bases between them. This CDR3 region has 15 residues. The chain's CDR3 is CASSLVVSSTDTQYF. Written as DNA, the CDR3 is TGCGCCAGCAGCTTGGTAGTTTCTAGCACAGATACGCAGTATTTT.

The sample holds a few counts of this clone. The chain has TRBV5-4 and TRBJ2-2, with 8 positions matching TRBD1. The germline V gene has CDR1 SGHNT and CDR2 YYREEE (reference sequence). The trim removed 2 bases at V and 0 bases at J, leaving 3 bases unmatched. The length of the CDR3 is 16 residues. CDR3 residues: CASSFGQGPNTGELFF. CDR3 nucleotide sequence: TGTGCCAGCAGCTTCGGACAGGGACCGAACACCGGGGAGCTGTTTTTT. The variable domain in full, completed from reference TRBV5-4 and TRBJ2-2, reads ETGVTQSPTHLIKTRGQQVTLRCSSQSGHNTVSWYQQALGQGPQFIFQYYREEENGRGNFPPRFSGLQFPNYSSELNVNALELDDSALYLCASSFGQGPNTGELFFGEGSRLTVL.

This clone was observed a few times. The chain couples TRBV19 to TRBJ2-7, with no clear D. Germline loops: CDR1 LNHDA, CDR2 SQIVND (reference sequence). The V end was cut by 3 bases, the J end by 3 bases, with 9 bases between. This CDR3 has 13 residues. CDR3 coding DNA: TGTGCCAGTAGTATCGGGCTAAGCTACGAGCAGTACTTC. It is translated as CASSIGLSYEQYF.